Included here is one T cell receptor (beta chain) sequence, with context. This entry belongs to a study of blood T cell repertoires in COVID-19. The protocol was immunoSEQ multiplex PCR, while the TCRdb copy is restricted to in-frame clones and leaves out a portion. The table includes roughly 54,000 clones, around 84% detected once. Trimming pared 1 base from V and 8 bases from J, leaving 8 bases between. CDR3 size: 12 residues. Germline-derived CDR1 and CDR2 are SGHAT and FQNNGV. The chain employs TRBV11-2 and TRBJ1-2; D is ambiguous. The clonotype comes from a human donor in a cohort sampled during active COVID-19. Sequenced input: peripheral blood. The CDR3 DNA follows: TGTGCCAGCAGCTTAGGAGGTACCGGCTACACCTTC. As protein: CASSLGGTGYTF.